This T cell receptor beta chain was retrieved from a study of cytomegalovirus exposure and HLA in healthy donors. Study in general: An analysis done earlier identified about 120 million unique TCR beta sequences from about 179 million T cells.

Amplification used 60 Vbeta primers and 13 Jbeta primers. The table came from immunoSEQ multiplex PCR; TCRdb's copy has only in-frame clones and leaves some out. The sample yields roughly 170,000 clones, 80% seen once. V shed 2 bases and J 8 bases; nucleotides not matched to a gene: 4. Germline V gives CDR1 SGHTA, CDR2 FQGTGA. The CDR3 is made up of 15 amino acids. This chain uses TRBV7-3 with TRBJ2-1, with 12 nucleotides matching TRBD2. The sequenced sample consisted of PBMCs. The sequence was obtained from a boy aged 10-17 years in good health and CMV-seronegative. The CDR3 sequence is CASSLRLAGGDEQFF. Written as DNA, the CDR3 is TGTGCCAGCAGCTTACGGCTAGCGGGAGGGGATGAGCAGTTCTTC.